This is a list of T cell receptor beta chains from one sample in a study of breast tumors, draining lymph nodes, adjacent tissues. Via MiXCR, TCRdb re-called the multiplex PCR reads, giving one row per CDR3 protein. Of some 65,000 distinct CDR3 sequences listed, approximately 40% are singletons. Sequenced input: breast tumor tissue. These receptors came from a female donor with breast cancer. Some clones in this sample may be carry-over from other donors' samples. Both conserved end residues are part of each CDR3. Each record gives: J gene, V gene, D gene, clone size, CDR3 protein, CDR3 DNA. A D gene is named only where the DNA matches it firmly. Clone size, where shown, is once, few, many, or a class for clones that have expanded.

j_gene: TRBJ2-7
v_gene: TRBV7-2
d_gene: NA
abundance: NA
CDR3aa: CASSRGYRYEQYF
CDR3nt: TGCGCCAGCAGCCGGGGCTATAGATACGAGCAGTACTTT

j_gene: TRBJ1-1
v_gene: TRBV7-2
d_gene: TRBD1
abundance: many
CDR3aa: CASGQTWTGEAAFF
CDR3nt: TGTGCCAGCGGTCAAACCTGGACAGGAGAGGCCGCTTTCTTT

j_gene: TRBJ2-3
v_gene: TRBV20-1
d_gene: TRBD2
abundance: many
CDR3aa: CSARGGVTSKDGTDTQYF
CDR3nt: TGCAGTGCTAGAGGTGGTGTGACTAGCAAAGATGGAACAGATACGCAGTATTTT

j_gene: TRBJ1-5
v_gene: TRBV20-1
d_gene: NA
abundance: many
CDR3aa: CSARVGANQPQHF
CDR3nt: TGCAGTGCTAGAGTTGGCGCCAATCAGCCCCAGCATTTT

j_gene: TRBJ2-2
v_gene: TRBV10-2
d_gene: TRBD2
abundance: NA
CDR3aa: CASSSGGDTGELFF
CDR3nt: TGCGCCAGTTCCAGCGGGGGGGATACCGGGGAGCTGTTTTTT

j_gene: TRBJ2-3
v_gene: TRBV10-1
d_gene: TRBD2
abundance: many
CDR3aa: CASNCRLAGEDTQYF
CDR3nt: TGCGCCAGCAATTGTCGACTAGCGGGAGAAGATACGCAGTATTTT

j_gene: TRBJ1-6
v_gene: TRBV4-1
d_gene: NA
abundance: many
CDR3aa: CASSTGNRGGGDSPLHF
CDR3nt: TGCGCCAGCAGCACAGGCAATCGGGGAGGGGGGGATTCACCCCTCCACTTT

j_gene: TRBJ2-6
v_gene: TRBV2
d_gene: NA
abundance: many
CDR3aa: CASSELLLRANVLTF
CDR3nt: TGTGCCAGCAGTGAATTGCTATTGAGGGCCAACGTCCTGACTTTC

j_gene: TRBJ2-6
v_gene: TRBV29-1
d_gene: NA
abundance: NA
CDR3aa: CSVGVSGANVLAF
CDR3nt: TGCAGCGTTGGAGTGTCTGGGGCCAACGTCCTGGCTTTC

j_gene: TRBJ2-3
v_gene: TRBV7-3
d_gene: NA
abundance: many
CDR3aa: CASSLTGVADTQYF
CDR3nt: TGTGCCAGCAGCTTAACGGGAGTGGCAGATACGCAGTATTTT

j_gene: TRBJ2-1
v_gene: TRBV20-1
d_gene: TRBD2
abundance: many
CDR3aa: CSAHLEGTSGYNEQFF
CDR3nt: TGCAGTGCTCATCTCGAGGGGACTAGCGGATACAATGAGCAGTTCTTC

j_gene: TRBJ2-3
v_gene: TRBV20-1
d_gene: TRBD1
abundance: NA
CDR3aa: CSAKTGFFTDTQYF
CDR3nt: TGCAGTGCAAAGACAGGGTTCTTCACAGATACGCAGTATTTT

j_gene: TRBJ2-2
v_gene: TRBV30
d_gene: NA
abundance: NA
CDR3aa: CALRGYASSGNTGELFF
CDR3nt: TGTGCCTTAAGGGGATATGCCTCGAGTGGGAACACCGGGGAGCTGTTTTTT

j_gene: TRBJ1-5
v_gene: TRBV6-6
d_gene: NA
abundance: NA
CDR3aa: CASRPQGPQHF
CDR3nt: TGTGCCAGCAGGCCCCAGGGGCCCCAGCATTTT

j_gene: TRBJ2-1
v_gene: TRBV29-1
d_gene: TRBD2
abundance: many
CDR3aa: CSVDTSGGGNEQFF
CDR3nt: TGCAGCGTCGATACTAGCGGGGGGGGCAATGAGCAGTTCTTC

j_gene: TRBJ2-3
v_gene: TRBV20-1
d_gene: NA
abundance: NA
CDR3aa: CSAYRTDTQYF
CDR3nt: TGCAGTGCTTACCGGACAGATACGCAGTATTTT

j_gene: TRBJ1-6
v_gene: TRBV10-3
d_gene: NA
abundance: NA
CDR3aa: CAISEADGNSPLHF
CDR3nt: TGTGCCATCAGTGAGGCAGATGGGAATTCACCCCTCCACTTT

j_gene: TRBJ2-3
v_gene: TRBV7-9
d_gene: NA
abundance: many
CDR3aa: CASSLGARGPLDTQYF
CDR3nt: TGTGCCAGCAGCTTAGGAGCCAGGGGACCCCTGGATACGCAGTATTTT

j_gene: TRBJ2-5
v_gene: TRBV7-2
d_gene: TRBD2
abundance: NA
CDR3aa: CASSGLAGGETQYF
CDR3nt: TGTGCCAGCAGCGGACTAGCGGGGGGGGAGACCCAGTACTTC

j_gene: TRBJ2-2
v_gene: TRBV9
d_gene: NA
abundance: many
CDR3aa: CASRQGGSTGELFF
CDR3nt: TGTGCCAGCCGACAAGGGGGGAGTACCGGGGAGCTGTTTTTT

j_gene: TRBJ2-7
v_gene: TRBV10-2
d_gene: NA
abundance: NA
CDR3aa: CASSNRDRGTYEQYF
CDR3nt: TGTGCCAGCAGCAACCGGGACCGGGGAACCTACGAGCAGTACTTC